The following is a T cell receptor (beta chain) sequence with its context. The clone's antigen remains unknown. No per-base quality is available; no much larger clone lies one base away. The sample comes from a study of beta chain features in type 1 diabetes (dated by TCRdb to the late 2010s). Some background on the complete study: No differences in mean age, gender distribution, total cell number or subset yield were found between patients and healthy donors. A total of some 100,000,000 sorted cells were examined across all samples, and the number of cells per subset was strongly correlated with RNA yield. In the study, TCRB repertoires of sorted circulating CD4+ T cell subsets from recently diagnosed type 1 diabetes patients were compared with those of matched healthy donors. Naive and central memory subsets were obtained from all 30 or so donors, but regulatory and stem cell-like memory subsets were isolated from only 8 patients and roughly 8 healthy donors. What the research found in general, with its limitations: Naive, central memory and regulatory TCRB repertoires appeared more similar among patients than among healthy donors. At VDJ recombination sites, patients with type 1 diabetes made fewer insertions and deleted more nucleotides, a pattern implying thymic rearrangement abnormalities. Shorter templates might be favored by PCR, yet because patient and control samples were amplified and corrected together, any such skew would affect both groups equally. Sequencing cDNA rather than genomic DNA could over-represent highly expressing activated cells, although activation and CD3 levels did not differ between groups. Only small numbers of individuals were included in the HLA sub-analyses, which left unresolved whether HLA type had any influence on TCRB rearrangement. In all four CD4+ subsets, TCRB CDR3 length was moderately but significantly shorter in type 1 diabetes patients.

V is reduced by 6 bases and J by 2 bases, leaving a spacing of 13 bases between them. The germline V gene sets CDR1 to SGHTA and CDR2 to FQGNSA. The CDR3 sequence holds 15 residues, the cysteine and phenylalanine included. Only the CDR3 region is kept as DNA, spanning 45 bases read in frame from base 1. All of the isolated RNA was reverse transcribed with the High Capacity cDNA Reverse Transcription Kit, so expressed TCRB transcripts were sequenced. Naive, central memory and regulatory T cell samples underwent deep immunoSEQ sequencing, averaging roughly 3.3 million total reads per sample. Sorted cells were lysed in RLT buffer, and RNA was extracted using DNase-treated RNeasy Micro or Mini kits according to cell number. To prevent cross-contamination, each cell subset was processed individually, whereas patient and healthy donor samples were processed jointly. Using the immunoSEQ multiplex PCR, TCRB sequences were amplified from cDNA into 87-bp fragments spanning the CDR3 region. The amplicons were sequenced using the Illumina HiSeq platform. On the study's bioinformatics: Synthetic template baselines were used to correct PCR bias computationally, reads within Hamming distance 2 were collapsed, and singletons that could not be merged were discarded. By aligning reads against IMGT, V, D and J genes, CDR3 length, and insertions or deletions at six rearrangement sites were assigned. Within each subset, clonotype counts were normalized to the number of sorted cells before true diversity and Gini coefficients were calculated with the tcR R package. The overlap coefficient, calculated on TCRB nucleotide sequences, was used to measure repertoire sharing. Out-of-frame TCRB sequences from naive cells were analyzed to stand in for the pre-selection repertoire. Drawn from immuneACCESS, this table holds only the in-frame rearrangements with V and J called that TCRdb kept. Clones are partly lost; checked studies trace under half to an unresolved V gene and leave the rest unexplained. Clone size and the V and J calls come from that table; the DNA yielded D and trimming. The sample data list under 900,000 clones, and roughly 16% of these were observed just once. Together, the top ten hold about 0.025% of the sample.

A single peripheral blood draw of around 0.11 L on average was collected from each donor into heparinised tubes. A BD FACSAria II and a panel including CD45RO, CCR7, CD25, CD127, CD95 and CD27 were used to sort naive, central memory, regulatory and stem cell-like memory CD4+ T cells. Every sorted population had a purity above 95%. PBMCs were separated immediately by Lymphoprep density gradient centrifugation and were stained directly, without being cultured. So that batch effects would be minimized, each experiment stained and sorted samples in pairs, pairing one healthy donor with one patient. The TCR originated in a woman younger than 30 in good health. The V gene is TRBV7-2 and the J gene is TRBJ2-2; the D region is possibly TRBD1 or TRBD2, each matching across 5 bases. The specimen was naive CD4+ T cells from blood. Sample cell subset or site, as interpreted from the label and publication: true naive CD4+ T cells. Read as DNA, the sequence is TGTGCCAGCAGGGAGGCGCAGGGAAACACCGGGGAGCTGTTTTTT. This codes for CASREAQGNTGELFF.